This T cell receptor (beta chain) appears in the sequencing data of a study of blood T cell repertoires in COVID-19. On the study more broadly: Samples representing acute and convalescent COVID-19 were sourced from the United States, Italy and Spain.

Authors' analysis steps: Estimated nucleated cell counts came from reference gene primer amplification. Clones were sequenced by immunoSEQ multiplex PCR, and TCRdb holds only the in-frame ones, with some missing. V and J calls and clone size are copied from that table; D and trimming were computed from the DNA. Of roughly 65,000 clones listed, approximately 93% are singletons. Germline V gives CDR1 SGHNT, CDR2 YYREEE (reference sequence). V lost 4 bases to trimming and J lost 6 bases; unmatched junction nucleotides: 7. CDR3 length equals 15 residues. This sequence originates from a man between 65 and 85 years old with active COVID-19. The chain joins TRBV5-4 to TRBJ2-3; TRBD2 matches at 11 bases. Sequenced input: peripheral blood. CDR3 sequence reads: CASSPTSGVQDTQYF. CDR3 DNA: TGTGCCAGCAGCCCGACTAGCGGGGTGCAGGATACGCAGTATTTT.